This T cell receptor (beta chain) appears in the sequencing data of a study of molecular identifiers for immune sequencing clone quantification. Regarding the study as a whole: Sizes of clones that are highly expanded could be underestimated (if identical TCR molecules share a barcode). Spiked-in Jurkat TCR RNA corresponding to one cell was reported as detectable against around 1 million naive cells.

MiXCR was run by TCRdb on the PCR reads, yielding one entry per CDR3 protein. The table records around 470,000 distinct CDR3 sequences, over 20% of them present only once. This clonotype was detected once. The target antigen is unknown. Just one base apart from a much larger clone, this may be a read error. Lacking the conserved final phenylalanine or tryptophan, this CDR3 likely reflects a read error. Sorting defined naive CD8 T cells as CD8+CD4-CCR7+CD45RA+. The CDR3 extends over 13 amino acids. CDR1 and CDR2 (germline): SQVTM, ANQGSEA. With 6 bases removed from V and 0 bases from J, the gap between germline ends came to 11 bases.

The gene calls are TRBV29-1 and TRBJ1-1, with a tentative D call TRBD1 (6 bases). The sequence was collected from a human donor in good health. Some libraries in this study had Jurkat cell RNA spiked in. Sequenced material: naive CD8+ T cells from blood, with Jurkat cell RNA spiked in. The subset: FACS-sorted CD8+CD4-CCR7+CD45RA+ naive T cells. CDR3 DNA: TGCAGCGTGAGACAGGCTTTGAACACTGAAGCTTTCCTT. Encoded protein: CSVRQALNTEAFL.